These 19 T cell receptor beta chains came from one sample sequenced in a study of CD8 T cells in Susac syndrome. When the RNA was reverse transcribed, random hexamers were used with an input of about 0.45 to 1 ug. In TCRdb, the immunoSEQ multiplex PCR reads were re-called with MiXCR into one record per CDR3 protein. Here the sample spans some 400,000 distinct CDR3 sequences, 75% to 90% being singletons. Sequenced: CD8+ T cells from PBMCs. These receptors were obtained from a human donor with multiple sclerosis.

This sequence joins TRBV7-8 and TRBJ2-2; D unresolved. Per the germline V gene, CDR1 is SGHVS and CDR2 is FQNEAQ. V was shortened by 4 bases and J by 7 bases, with 7 bases between the two germline ends. The CDR3 sequence is 12 residues long. CDR3 DNA: TGTGCCAGCAGCTCGACCCTCGGGGAGCTGTTTTTT. Translation: CASSSTLGELFF.

J is TRBJ2-1 and V is TRBV28; D not resolved. This CDR3 spans 17 amino acids. Trimming left V 8 bases short and J 0 bases short, with 20 bases between. The germline V gene encodes CDR1 MDHEN and CDR2 SYDVKM. CDR3 DNA sequence: TGTGCCAGCCGGAAAGCGCTGGACGGCTTCTCCTACAATGAGCAGTTCTTC. It specifies CASRKALDGFSYNEQFF. The whole variable domain, filled in from reference TRBV28 and TRBJ2-1, reads DVKVTQSSRYLVKRTGEKVFLECVQDMDHENMFWYRQDPGLGLRLIYFSYDVKMKEKGDIPEGYSVSREKKERFSLILESASTNQTSMYLCASRKALDGFSYNEQFFGPGTRLTVL.

This sequence joins TRBV10-1 and TRBJ2-3; possibly TRBD2 for D (5 bases). With 2 bases removed from V and 3 bases from J, the gap between germline ends came to 12 bases. Germline V CDR1 and CDR2: WNHNN, SYGVQD (reference sequence). The CDR3 extends over 15 amino acids. The CDR3 coding sequence is TGCGCCAGCAGTGAGGGCGAGAGGGATACAGATACGCAGTATTTT. Its translation: CASSEGERDTDTQYF.

This chain connects TRBV5-5 to TRBJ2-3, with D possibly being TRBD2 (5 bases). There are 16 residues in the CDR3. V dropped 4 bases and J dropped 0 bases, with 15 bases sitting between them. Germline CDR1 is SGHKS and CDR2 is YYEKEE (reference sequence). CDR3 bases: TGTGCCAGCAGCGTCTACGGTGGGGAGAGCACAGATACGCAGTATTTT. Its protein product is CASSVYGGESTDTQYF.

The J gene is TRBJ2-7, the V gene TRBV7-6; no firm D call. The CDR3 runs 14 residues. Germline V CDR1 and CDR2: SGHVS, FNYEAQ. V was shortened by 2 bases and J by 4 bases, with 12 bases between the two germline ends. CDR3 in amino acids: CASSLSVAEYEQYF. CDR3 DNA sequence: TGTGCCAGCAGCTTATCCGTTGCCGAGTACGAGCAGTACTTC.

The chain carries TRBV9 and TRBJ1-2; no clear D. This CDR3 has 13 amino acids. V was cut by 7 bases and J by 2 bases, with 12 bases left in between. Per germline, CDR1 SGDLS and CDR2 YYNGEE. The CDR3: CASHGSQNYGYTF. The CDR3 coding sequence is TGTGCCAGCCATGGCAGCCAAAACTATGGCTACACCTTC.

This CDR3 is CASSQRGDTDTQYF. CDR3 coding DNA: TGTGCCAGCAGTCAAAGGGGAGACACAGATACGCAGTATTTT. This rearrangement joins TRBV7-6 to TRBJ2-3; either TRBD1 or TRBD2 may fit D (5 bases each). V shed 6 bases and J shed 2 bases, with 12 bases lying between them. Germline V gene sequence: CDR1 SGHVS, CDR2 FNYEAQ. The CDR3 runs 14 residues. Drawing the rest from reference TRBV7-6 and TRBJ2-3, the complete variable domain is GAGVSQSPRYKVTKRGQDVALRCDPISGHVSLYWYRQALGQGPEFLTYFNYEAQQDKSGLPNDRFSAERPEGSISTLTIQRTEQRDSAMYRCASSQRGDTDTQYFGPGTRLTVL.

This chain connects TRBV10-3 to TRBJ2-2, with TRBD1 matching over 9 bases. Germline V gene lookup returns CDR1 ENHRY and CDR2 SYGVKD. The CDR3 consists of 15 residues. The ends lost 2 bases at V and 7 bases at J; junction bases unmatched: 5. The CDR3 sequence is CAISEEGQGVGELFF. CDR3 DNA sequence: TGTGCCATCAGTGAGGAGGGACAGGGAGTCGGGGAGCTGTTTTTT.

This clonotype was detected only a few times. The chain combines TRBV4-2 with TRBJ1-1; D remains ambiguous. The CDR3 totals 14 residues. V lost 0 bases and J lost 5, with 10 bases in between. The germline V gene encodes CDR1 LGHNA and CDR2 YNFKEQ. CDR3 DNA: TGTGCCAGCAGCCAAGACCTATCCTATACTGAAGCTTTCTTT. This encodes CASSQDLSYTEAFF.

The rearrangement links TRBV6-5 to TRBJ2-2; the D gene could be TRBD1 or TRBD2 (5 bases each). Germline-derived CDR1 and CDR2 are MNHEY and SVGAGI. CDR3 length equals 14 residues. Trimming left V 5 bases short and J 8 bases short, with 15 bases between. The DNA for the CDR3 is TGTGCCAGCAGTCCGACGGGGCCTTTAGGGGAGCTGTTTTTT. This translates into CASSPTGPLGELFF.

The chain carries TRBV9 and TRBJ2-2; 8 bases agree with TRBD1. In germline, CDR1 is SGDLS, CDR2 YYNGEE. V lost 4 bases to trimming and J lost 1 base; unmatched junction nucleotides: 9. The CDR3 extends over 17 amino acids. DNA of the CDR3: TGTGCCAGCAGCTTATACTCCGGGACAGGGAACACCGGGGAGCTGTTTTTT. Translation: CASSLYSGTGNTGELFF.

This rearrangement joins TRBV6-5 to TRBJ2-2; D might be TRBD2 (6 bases). The CDR3 spans 16 residues. The germline V and J ends were trimmed by 4 bases and 1 base, with 13 bases remaining between them. CDR1 and CDR2 (germline): MNHEY, SVGAGI. The CDR3 DNA reads as TGTGCCAGCAGTTCCTGGGGGACTTGGAACACCGGGGAGCTGTTTTTT. It encodes CASSSWGTWNTGELFF.

V is TRBV11-2 and J is TRBJ2-1, with TRBD2 as a possible D gene (5 bases). Germline assignment: CDR1 SGHAT and CDR2 FQNNGV. The V end was cut by 1 base, the J end by 4 bases, with 8 bases between. This CDR3 spans 14 amino acids. CDR3 in DNA: TGTGCCAGCAGCTTAGTACTAGAGTACAATGAGCAGTTCTTC. Translating gives CASSLVLEYNEQFF. Variable domain in full (rest from reference TRBV11-2 and TRBJ2-1): EAGVAQSPRYKIIEKRQSVAFWCNPISGHATLYWYQQILGQGPKLLIQFQNNGVVDDSQLPKDRFSAERLKGVDSTLKIQPAKLEDSAVYLCASSLVLEYNEQFFGPGTRLTVL.

The rearrangement joins TRBV7-9 to TRBJ2-5; D may be TRBD2 (6 bases). Looked up from germline, CDR1 is SEHNR and CDR2 is FQNEAQ (reference sequence). Trimming removed 5 bases at V and 5 bases at J, with 12 bases between. CDR3 length: 13 residues. The CDR3 DNA is TGTGCCAGCAGCCCCCGGGGGTTGGAGACCCAGTACTTC. It translates to CASSPRGLETQYF.

V and J are TRBV5-1 and TRBJ1-2; D not resolved. The V and J ends lost 0 bases and 2 bases respectively, with 11 bases between them. Germline V gene sequence: CDR1 SGHRS, CDR2 YFSETQ. This CDR3 comprises 15 residues. The CDR3 loop is CASSLALTENYGYTF. The CDR3 DNA sequence: TGCGCCAGCAGCTTGGCCCTAACAGAGAACTATGGCTACACCTTC.

The gene calls are TRBV12-3 or TRBV12-4 and TRBJ2-3; D unresolved. Between the trimmed V and J ends, which lost 4 bases and 2 bases, there was a span of 10 bases. The CDR3 sequence is 14 residues long. The chain's CDR3 is CASSSSSATDTQYF. The CDR3 DNA is TGTGCCAGCAGTTCGTCTTCAGCCACAGATACGCAGTATTTT.

CDR3 sequence: CASSPLASSSYNEQFF. The DNA for the CDR3 is TGTGCCAGCAGCCCCCTGGCGTCGAGCTCCTACAATGAGCAGTTCTTC. The chain uses TRBV7-9 and TRBJ2-1; D is unclear. The germline V gene encodes CDR1 SEHNR and CDR2 FQNEAQ (reference sequence). Between the trimmed V and J ends, which lost 5 bases and 0 bases, there was a span of 14 bases. The CDR3 contains 16 residues.

A single count supports this clonotype. DNA for the CDR3: TGTGCCAGCAGCCCCAGACTAGATCCAGATACGCAGTATTTT. Translating gives CASSPRLDPDTQYF. J is TRBJ2-3 and V is TRBV11-3; a weak D match, TRBD2 (6 bases). The CDR3 runs to 14 residues. Deletions cut 5 bases from V and 4 bases from J, with 13 bases between. Germline CDR1 reads SGHNT; CDR2 reads YENEEA.

The chain employs TRBV11-3 and TRBJ1-1; D gene ambiguous. The V end was cut by 1 base, the J end by 1 base, with 7 bases between. CDR3 size: 14 residues. CDR1 and CDR2 (germline): SGHNT, YENEEA. The CDR3 loop reads CASSLVDTNTEAFF. In DNA form, the CDR3 reads TGTGCCAGCAGCTTAGTGGATACGAACACTGAAGCTTTCTTT.